Each of the 3 T cell receptor beta chains below was sequenced from the same sample in a study of siplizumab effects on memory and regulatory T cells. The assay was immunoSEQ multiplex PCR, and TCRdb's table has in-frame clones only and misses some. The sample consists of under 140,000 clones, 92% of them appearing once. The sample comprised CD4+ T cells sorted from blood. All receptors derive from a human donor in good health.

The chain couples TRBV6-5 to TRBJ1-5; D might be TRBD1 (5 bases). Trimming took 5 bases from V and 7 from J, leaving 15 bases between them. Germline CDR1 MNHEY, CDR2 SVGAGI. The CDR3 is 14 residues long. The CDR3 is CASSGAGSIQPQHF. The CDR3 DNA reads TGTGCCAGCAGTGGGGCAGGGAGCATCCAGCCCCAGCATTTT.

This chain joins TRBV29-1 and TRBJ2-7; 10 positions match TRBD2. CDR3 length: 15 amino acids. V lost 7 bases, J lost 3 bases, and 12 bases stayed unmatched. CDR1 and CDR2 from the germline V gene are SQVTM and ANQGSEA. The CDR3 region is CSAWSASGSRYEQYF. The CDR3 DNA follows: TGCAGCGCCTGGAGCGCTAGCGGGAGTCGCTACGAGCAGTACTTC.

This clone was picked up one time. The chain uses TRBV6-5 and TRBJ1-2; D may be TRBD1 (6 bases). Per germline, CDR1 MNHEY and CDR2 SVGAGI. Trimming took off 6 bases at V and 8 bases at J, with 16 bases between the two ends. The CDR3 loop spans 13 amino acids. The CDR3 coding sequence is TGTGCCAGCAGCCCCCTAGGGACATCGGGCTACACCTTC. Protein product: CASSPLGTSGYTF.